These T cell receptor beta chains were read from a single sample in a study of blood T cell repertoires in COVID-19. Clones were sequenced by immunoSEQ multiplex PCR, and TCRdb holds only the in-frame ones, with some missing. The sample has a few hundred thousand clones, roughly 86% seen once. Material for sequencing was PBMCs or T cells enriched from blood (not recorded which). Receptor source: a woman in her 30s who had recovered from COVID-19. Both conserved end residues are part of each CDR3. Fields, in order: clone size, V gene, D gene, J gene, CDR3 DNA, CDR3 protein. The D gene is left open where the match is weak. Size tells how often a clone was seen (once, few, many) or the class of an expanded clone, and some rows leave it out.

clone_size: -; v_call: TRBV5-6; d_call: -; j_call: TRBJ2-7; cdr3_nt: TGTGCCAGCAGCGACGGGAGTCTCTACGAGCAGTACTTC; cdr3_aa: CASSDGSLYEQYF
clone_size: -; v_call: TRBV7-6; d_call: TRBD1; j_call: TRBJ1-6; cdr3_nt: TGTGCCAGCAGCTTAGCCTCCGGGACAGGGGTACAGTCACCCCTCCACTTT; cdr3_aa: CASSLASGTGVQSPLHF
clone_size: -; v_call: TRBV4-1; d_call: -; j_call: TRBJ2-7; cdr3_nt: TGCGCCAGCAGCCAAGTTTCGGGATGGGAGCAGTACTTC; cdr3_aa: CASSQVSGWEQYF
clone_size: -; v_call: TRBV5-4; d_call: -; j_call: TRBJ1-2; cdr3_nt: TGTGCCAGCAGCGTCGAACAGCTTAACTATGGCTACACCTTC; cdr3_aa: CASSVEQLNYGYTF
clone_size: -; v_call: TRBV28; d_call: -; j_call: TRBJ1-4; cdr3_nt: TGTGCCAGCAGTACCCCCCGAGGGCCCCCGACGGAAAAACTGTTTTTT; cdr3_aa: CASSTPRGPPTEKLFF
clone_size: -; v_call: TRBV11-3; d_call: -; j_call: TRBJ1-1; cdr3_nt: TGTGCCAGCAGCTTATCAGGGTACACTGAAGCTTTCTTT; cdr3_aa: CASSLSGYTEAFF
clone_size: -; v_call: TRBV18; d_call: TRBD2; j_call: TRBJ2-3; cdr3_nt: TGTGCCAGCTCCCCCCCGGGAGGGGTGGATACGCAGTATTTT; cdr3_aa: CASSPPGGVDTQYF
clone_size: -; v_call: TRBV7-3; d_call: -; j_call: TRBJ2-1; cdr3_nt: TGTGCCAGCAGCGTTGGACAGTTCGATGAGCAGTTCTTC; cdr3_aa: CASSVGQFDEQFF
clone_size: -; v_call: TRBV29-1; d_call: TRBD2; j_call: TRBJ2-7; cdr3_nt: TGCAGCGTGGGGACTAGCGGGAGGGCCAGAAGCTCCTACGAGCAGTACTTC; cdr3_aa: CSVGTSGRARSSYEQYF
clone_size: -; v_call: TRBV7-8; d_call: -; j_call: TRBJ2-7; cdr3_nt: TGTGCCAGCAGCTCCCATACGGTGGGGTTTCGAGGGGAGCAGTACTTC; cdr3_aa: CASSSHTVGFRGEQYF
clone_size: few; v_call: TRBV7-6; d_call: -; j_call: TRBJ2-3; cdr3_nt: TGTGCCAGCAGCCCCCCGGGACTCCACACAGATACGCAGTATTTT; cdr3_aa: CASSPPGLHTDTQYF
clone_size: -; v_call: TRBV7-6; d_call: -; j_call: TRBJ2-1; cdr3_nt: TGTGCCAGCAGCTTACGCTTGGACAGAAAGTACAATGAGCAGTTCTTC; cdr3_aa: CASSLRLDRKYNEQFF
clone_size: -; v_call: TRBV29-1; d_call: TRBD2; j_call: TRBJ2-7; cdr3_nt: TGCAGCGTAGTAGCGGGAGATTTCTACGAGCAGTACTTC; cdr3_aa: CSVVAGDFYEQYF
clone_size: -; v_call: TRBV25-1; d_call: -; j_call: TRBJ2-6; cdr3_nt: TGTGCCAGCAGACCACGGGGGGCAGCAGGGGCCAACGTCCTGACTTTC; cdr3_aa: CASRPRGAAGANVLTF
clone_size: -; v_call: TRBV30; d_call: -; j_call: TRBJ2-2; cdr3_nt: TGTGCCTGGAGTCTGAGTCACGGGGAGCTGTTTTTT; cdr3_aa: CAWSLSHGELFF
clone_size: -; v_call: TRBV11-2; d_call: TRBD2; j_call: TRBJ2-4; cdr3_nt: TGTGCCAGCAGCTTAGGTAGTTGGGGGGGGAAAACCAAAAACATTCAGTACTTC; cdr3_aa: CASSLGSWGGKTKNIQYF
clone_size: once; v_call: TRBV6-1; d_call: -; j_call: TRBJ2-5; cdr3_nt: TGTGCCAGCAGTGAAGGGGCAGAGACCCAGTACTTC; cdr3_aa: CASSEGAETQYF
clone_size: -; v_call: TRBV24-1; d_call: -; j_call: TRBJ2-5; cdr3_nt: TGTGCCACCAGTGATCCCAGGGTGGGGGAGACCCAGTACTTC; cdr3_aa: CATSDPRVGETQYF
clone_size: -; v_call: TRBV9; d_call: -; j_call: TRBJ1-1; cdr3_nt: TGTGCCAGCAGCGTAGGCCCAGGGCAGACTGAAGCTTTCTTT; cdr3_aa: CASSVGPGQTEAFF
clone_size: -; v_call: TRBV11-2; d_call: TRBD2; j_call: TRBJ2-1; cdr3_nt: TGTGCCAGCAGCTTAGTCCTGGGGGGGTCCTACAATGAGCAGTTCTTC; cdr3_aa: CASSLVLGGSYNEQFF
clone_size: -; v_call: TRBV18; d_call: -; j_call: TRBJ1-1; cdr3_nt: TGTGCCAGCTCACCATGGGGGGGCGGGACTGAAGCTTTCTTT; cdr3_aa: CASSPWGGGTEAFF
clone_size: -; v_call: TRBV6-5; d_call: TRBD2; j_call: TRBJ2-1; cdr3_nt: TGTGCCAGCAGTTACCGGGACTACCTAAATGAGCAGTTCTTC; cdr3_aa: CASSYRDYLNEQFF
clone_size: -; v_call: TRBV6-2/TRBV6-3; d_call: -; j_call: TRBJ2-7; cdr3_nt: TGTGCCAGCAGTTACTTAACAGGAAGCAACTACGAGCAGTACTTC; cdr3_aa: CASSYLTGSNYEQYF
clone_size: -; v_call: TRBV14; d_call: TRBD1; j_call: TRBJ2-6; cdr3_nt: TGTGCCAGCAGCCAAAGTTTGGTGACAGGGGGTTCTGGGGCCAACGTCCTGACTTTC; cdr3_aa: CASSQSLVTGGSGANVLTF
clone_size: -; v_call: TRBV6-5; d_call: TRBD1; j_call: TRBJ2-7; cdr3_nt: TGTGCCAGCAGTTCCCCGGGACAGGGGCTACACGAGCAGTACTTC; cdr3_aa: CASSSPGQGLHEQYF
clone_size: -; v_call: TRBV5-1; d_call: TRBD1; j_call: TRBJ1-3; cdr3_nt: TGCGCCAGCAGCTTTGACAGGGCTGGAAACACCATATATTTT; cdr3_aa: CASSFDRAGNTIYF
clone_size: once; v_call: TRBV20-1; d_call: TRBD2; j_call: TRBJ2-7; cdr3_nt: TGCAGTGCTAGTAGTGCGCTAGCGGAATCCTACGAGCAGTACTTC; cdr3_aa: CSASSALAESYEQYF
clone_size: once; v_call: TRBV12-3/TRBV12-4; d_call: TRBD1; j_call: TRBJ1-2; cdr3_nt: TGTGCCAGCAACGCCGGGACAGGACGTGGCTACACCTTC; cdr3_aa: CASNAGTGRGYTF
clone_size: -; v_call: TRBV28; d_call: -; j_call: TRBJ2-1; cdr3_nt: TGTGCCAGCAGACTAGGAGCCGCTGACCGCTACAATGAGCAGTTCTTC; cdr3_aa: CASRLGAADRYNEQFF
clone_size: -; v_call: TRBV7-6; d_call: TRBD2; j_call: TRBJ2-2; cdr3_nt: TGTGCCAGCAGCTTAAGGGGCGGGAGGAACGACACCGGGGAGCTGTTTTTT; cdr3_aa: CASSLRGGRNDTGELFF
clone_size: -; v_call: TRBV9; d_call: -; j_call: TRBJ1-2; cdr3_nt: TGTGCCAGCAGCGGGAGCGGGGCTTATGGCTACACCTTC; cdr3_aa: CASSGSGAYGYTF
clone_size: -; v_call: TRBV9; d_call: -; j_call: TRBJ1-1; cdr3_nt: TGTGCCAGCAGCGTAAATATGAGGGACACTGAAGCTTTCTTT; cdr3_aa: CASSVNMRDTEAFF
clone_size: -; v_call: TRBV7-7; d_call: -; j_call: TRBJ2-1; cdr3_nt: TGTGCTAGCAGCGTAACCGAACTCGGTCCTGAGCAGTTCTTC; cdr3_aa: CASSVTELGPEQFF
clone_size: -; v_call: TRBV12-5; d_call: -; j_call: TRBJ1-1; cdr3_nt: TGTGCTAGTGGTTTGGTACTCGGGGCGGGGGCTGAAGCTTTCTTT; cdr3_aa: CASGLVLGAGAEAFF
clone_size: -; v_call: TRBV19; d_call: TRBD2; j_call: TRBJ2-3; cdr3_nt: TGTGCCAGTCCTCCCTCGGGGGGGGTTAGTCATCGGGATACGCAGTATTTT; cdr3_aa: CASPPSGGVSHRDTQYF
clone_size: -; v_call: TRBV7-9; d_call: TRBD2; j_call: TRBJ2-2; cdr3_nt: TGTGCCAGCAGCCCCGGGACGGGGGGCACCGGGGAGCTGTTTTTT; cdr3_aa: CASSPGTGGTGELFF
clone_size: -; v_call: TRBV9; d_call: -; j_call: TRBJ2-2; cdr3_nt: TGTGCCAGCAGCGTAATGGGGGCCCCCGGGGAGCTGTTTTTT; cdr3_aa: CASSVMGAPGELFF
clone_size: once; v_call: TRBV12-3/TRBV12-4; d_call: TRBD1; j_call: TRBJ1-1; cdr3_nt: TGTGCCAGCACTCCGACAGGGGTGACTGAAGCTTTCTTT; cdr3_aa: CASTPTGVTEAFF
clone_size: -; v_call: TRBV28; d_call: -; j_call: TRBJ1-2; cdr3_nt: TGTGCCAGCAGTCTCGGCCCCTGGGTCAGGGCAAACTATGGCTACACCTTC; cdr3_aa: CASSLGPWVRANYGYTF
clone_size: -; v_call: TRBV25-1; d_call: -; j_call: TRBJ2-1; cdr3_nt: TGTGCCAGCAGTGAAAGGGGGGGATGGGACAATGAGCAGTTCTTC; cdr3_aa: CASSERGGWDNEQFF
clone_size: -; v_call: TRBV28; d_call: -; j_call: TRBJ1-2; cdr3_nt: TGTGCCAGCAGCCCCCCCCAGGGGATGAACTATGGCTACACCTTC; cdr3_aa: CASSPPQGMNYGYTF
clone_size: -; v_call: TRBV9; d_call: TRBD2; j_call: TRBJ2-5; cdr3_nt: TGTGCCAGCAGCGTAGCCGGGACTAGAGGAGAGACCCAGTACTTC; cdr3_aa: CASSVAGTRGETQYF
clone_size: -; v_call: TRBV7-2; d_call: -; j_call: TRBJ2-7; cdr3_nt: TGTGCCAGCAGCTTAACAGCCTACGAGCAGTACTTC; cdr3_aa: CASSLTAYEQYF
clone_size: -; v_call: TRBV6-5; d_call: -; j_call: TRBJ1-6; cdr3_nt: TGTGCCAGCAGTTACGCTAGCTCCTATAATTCACCCCTCCACTTT; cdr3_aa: CASSYASSYNSPLHF
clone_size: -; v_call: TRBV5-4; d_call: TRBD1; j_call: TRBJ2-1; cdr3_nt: TGTGCCAGCAGCTTGCCTACAGGGGACCTCCCTGACAATGAGCAGTTCTTC; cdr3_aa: CASSLPTGDLPDNEQFF
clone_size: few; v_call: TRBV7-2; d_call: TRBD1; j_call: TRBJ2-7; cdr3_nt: TGTGCCAGCAGCTTAAATCTGCACAGGGGCCGAAGCTCCTACGAGCAGTACTTC; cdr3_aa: CASSLNLHRGRSSYEQYF
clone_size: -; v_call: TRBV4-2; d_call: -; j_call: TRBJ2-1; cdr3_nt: TGTGCCAGCAGCCAAGGGGCTAGCACCTACAATGAGCAGTTCTTC; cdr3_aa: CASSQGASTYNEQFF
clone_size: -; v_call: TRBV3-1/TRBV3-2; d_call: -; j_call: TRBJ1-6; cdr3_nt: TGTGCCAGCAGCCTCGGACAATATAATTCACCCCTCCACTTT; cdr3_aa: CASSLGQYNSPLHF
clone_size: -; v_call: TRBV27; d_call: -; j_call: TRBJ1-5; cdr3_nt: TGTGCCAGCAGTCCCAGGGGTGGACGGATCAATCAGCCCCAGCATTTT; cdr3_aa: CASSPRGGRINQPQHF
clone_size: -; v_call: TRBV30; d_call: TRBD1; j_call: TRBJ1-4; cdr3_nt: TGTGCCTGGAGTCAGGGGGCGAATGAAAAACTGTTTTTT; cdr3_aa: CAWSQGANEKLFF
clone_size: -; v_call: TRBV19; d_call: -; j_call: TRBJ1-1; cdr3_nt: TGTGCCAGTAGTATTCGGCAGGGGAACACTGAAGCTTTCTTT; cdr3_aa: CASSIRQGNTEAFF
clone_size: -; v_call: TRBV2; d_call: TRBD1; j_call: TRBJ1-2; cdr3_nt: TGTGCCAGCAGTGTGGGACAGGGGGGCTACACCTTC; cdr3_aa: CASSVGQGGYTF
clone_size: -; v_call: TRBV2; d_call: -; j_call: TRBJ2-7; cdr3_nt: TGTGCCAGCAGTCGGGACTTCACGGAGCAGTACTTC; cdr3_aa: CASSRDFTEQYF
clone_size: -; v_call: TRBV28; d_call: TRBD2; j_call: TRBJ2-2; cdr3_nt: TGTGCCAGCAGTTTAGGGCCAGCGGGAGATGCGAACACCGGGGAGCTGTTTTTT; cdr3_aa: CASSLGPAGDANTGELFF
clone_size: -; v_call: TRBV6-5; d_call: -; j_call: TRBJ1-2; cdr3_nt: TGTGCCAGCACCGTCCGGTACTATGGCTACACCTTC; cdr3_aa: CASTVRYYGYTF